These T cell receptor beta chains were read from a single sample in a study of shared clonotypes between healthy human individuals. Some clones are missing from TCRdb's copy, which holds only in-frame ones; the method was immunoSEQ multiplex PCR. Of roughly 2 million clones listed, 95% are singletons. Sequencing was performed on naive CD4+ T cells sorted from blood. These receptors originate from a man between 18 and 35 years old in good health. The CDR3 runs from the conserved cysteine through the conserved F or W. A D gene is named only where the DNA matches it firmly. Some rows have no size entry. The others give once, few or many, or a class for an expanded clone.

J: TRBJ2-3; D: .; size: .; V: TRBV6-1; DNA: TGTGCCAGCAGCCTACAGGGGGGGGGCACAGATACGCAGTATTTT; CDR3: CASSLQGGGTDTQYF
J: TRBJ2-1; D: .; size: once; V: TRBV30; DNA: TGTGCCTGGAGTGTACCGGCTCCCCAACATTACAATGAGCAGTTCTTC; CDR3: CAWSVPAPQHYNEQFF
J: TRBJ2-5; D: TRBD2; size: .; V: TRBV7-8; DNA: TGTGCCAGCAGCTTAGCCGGGGGGAAGACCCAGTACTTC; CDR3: CASSLAGGKTQYF
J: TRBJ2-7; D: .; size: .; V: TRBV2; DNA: TGTGCCAGCAGTGGTCAGGGTCGATACGAGCAGTACTTC; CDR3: CASSGQGRYEQYF
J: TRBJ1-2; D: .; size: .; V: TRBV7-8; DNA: TGTGCCAGCAGCTTAGCTGGTCAGGGAGGGACCTATGGCTACACCTTC; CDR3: CASSLAGQGGTYGYTF
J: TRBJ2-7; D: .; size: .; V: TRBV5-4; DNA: TGTGCCAGCAGCCTGGCCTCGGCACCCCTCGCCTACGAGCAGTACTTC; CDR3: CASSLASAPLAYEQYF
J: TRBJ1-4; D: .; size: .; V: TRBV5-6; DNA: TGTGCCAGCAGCTTCCGAGAGAAACTGTTTTTT; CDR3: CASSFREKLFF
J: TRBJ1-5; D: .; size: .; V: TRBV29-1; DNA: TGCAGCGTTGAAATTGGAAATGGTCAGCCCCAGCATTTT; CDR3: CSVEIGNGQPQHF
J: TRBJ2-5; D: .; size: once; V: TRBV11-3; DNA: TGTGCCAGCAGCCGGGGTCTTGACCAAGAGACCCAGTACTTC; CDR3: CASSRGLDQETQYF
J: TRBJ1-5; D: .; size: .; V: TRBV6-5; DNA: TGTGCCAGCAGTCGGACGTCAGCTCCGCCCCAGCATTTT; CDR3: CASSRTSAPPQHF
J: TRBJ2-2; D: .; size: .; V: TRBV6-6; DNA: TGTGCCAGCAGTTCTTTATCAGGGGACACCGGGGAGCTGTTTTTT; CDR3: CASSSLSGDTGELFF
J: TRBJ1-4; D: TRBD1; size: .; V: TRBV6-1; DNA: TGTGCCAGCAGTGAAGCGGGCAGGGGGAATGAAAAACTGTTTTTT; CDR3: CASSEAGRGNEKLFF
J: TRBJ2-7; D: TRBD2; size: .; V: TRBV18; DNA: TGTGCCAGCTCGGTCGGACTAGCGGGAGAGAGCGGGCAGTACTTC; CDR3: CASSVGLAGESGQYF
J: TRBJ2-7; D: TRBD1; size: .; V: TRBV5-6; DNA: TGTGCCAGCAGCTCCCGGGACAGAACCTACGAGCAGTACTTC; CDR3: CASSSRDRTYEQYF